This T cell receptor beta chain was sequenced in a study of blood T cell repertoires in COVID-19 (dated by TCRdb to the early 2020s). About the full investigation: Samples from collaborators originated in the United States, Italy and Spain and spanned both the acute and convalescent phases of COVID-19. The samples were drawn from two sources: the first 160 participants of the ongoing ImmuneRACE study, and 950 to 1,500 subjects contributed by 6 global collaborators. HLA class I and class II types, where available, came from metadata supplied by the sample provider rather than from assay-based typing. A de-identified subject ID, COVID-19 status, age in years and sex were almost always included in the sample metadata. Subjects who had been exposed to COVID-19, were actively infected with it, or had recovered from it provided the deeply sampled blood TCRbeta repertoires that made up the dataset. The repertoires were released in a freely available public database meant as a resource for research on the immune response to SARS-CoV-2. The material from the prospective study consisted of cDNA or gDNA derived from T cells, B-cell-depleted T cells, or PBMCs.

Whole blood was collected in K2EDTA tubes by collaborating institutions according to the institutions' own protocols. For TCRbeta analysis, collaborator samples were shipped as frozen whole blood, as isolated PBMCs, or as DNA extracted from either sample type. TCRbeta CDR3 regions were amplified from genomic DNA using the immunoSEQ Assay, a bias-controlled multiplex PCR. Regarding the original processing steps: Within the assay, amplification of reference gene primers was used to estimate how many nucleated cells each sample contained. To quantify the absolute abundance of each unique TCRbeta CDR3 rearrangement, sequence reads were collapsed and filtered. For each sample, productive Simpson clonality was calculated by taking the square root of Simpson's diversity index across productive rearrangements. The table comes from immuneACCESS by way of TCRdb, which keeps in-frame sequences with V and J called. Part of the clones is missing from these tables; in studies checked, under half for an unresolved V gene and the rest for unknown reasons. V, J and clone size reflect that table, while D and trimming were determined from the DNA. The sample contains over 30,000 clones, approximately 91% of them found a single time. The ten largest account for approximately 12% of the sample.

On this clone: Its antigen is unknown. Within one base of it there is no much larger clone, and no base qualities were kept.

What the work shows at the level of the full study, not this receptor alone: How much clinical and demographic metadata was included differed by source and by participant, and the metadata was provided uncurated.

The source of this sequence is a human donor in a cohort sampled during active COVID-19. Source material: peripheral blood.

The CDR3 protein: CASSLGLGGYEQYF. The nucleotides read TGTGCCAGCAGCTTAGGACTGGGTGGCTACGAGCAGTACTTC. The chain is made from TRBV11-3 and TRBJ2-7, with the D gene not confidently named. V drops 1 base and J drops 3 bases, leaving 10 bases in between. The CDR3 runs 14 amino acids, cysteine and phenylalanine included. This entry keeps only the CDR3 DNA: 42 bases, framed from base 1. The germline V gene encodes CDR1 SGHNT and CDR2 YENEEA. This CDR3, with the reference TRBV11-3 and TRBJ2-7 proteins standing in past its ends, gives the full variable domain EAGVVQSPRYKIIEKKQPVAFWCNPISGHNTLYWYLQNLGQGPELLIRYENEEAVDDSQLPKDRFSAERLKGVDSTLKIQPAELGDSAVYLCASSLGLGGYEQYFGPGTRLTVT.